The present T cell receptor (beta chain) was sequenced within a study of T cell repertoires in cytomegalovirus infection. Overall study context: Recently identified HLA-C-restricted CMV epitopes were among the peptides used.

Germline trimming cut 4 bases from V and 5 bases from J; bases unmatched to any gene: 7. CDR1 SGHRS and CDR2 YFSETQ come from the germline V gene. This CDR3 has 15 residues. Each CDR3 protein gets one entry after TCRdb re-called the reads with MiXCR. This table has 900,000 to 950,000 distinct CDR3 sequences, about 33% appearing once. This clonotype was seen only a few times. Its target is unknown. The sequenced sample was cultured CD8+ T cells from PBMCs, obtained from culture after CMV antigen stimulation. This clonotype was sampled from a human donor in good health (CMV status not recorded). Some clones in this sample may be carry-over from other donors' samples. The chain joins TRBV5-1 to TRBJ2-2; 8 bases match TRBD1. For the CDR3, the DNA is TGCGCCAGCAGCCCTACAGGGGGAGAAACCGGGGAGCTGTTTTTT. This translates into CASSPTGGETGELFF.